This T cell receptor beta chain was recorded in a study of radiation and T cells in renal cell carcinoma. Study-level results: In blood, top tumor clones expanded by 2 weeks, shrinking by 4. Without pretreatment biopsies, baseline tumor clonotype presence was undetermined.

This clone showed up just once. The antigen is unknown. Sequenced by immunoSEQ multiplex PCR; TCRdb stores in-frame clones only, minus some. The repertoire consists of around 170,000 clones, with about 88% occurring once and the leading ten covering about 11%. Noted time point: blood 4 weeks post-SBRT, at nephrectomy. Treatment given: 15 Gy SBRT to primary tumor, nephrectomy 4 weeks later. Nephrectomy followed 15 Gy stereotactic body radiation by 4 weeks. J was trimmed by 5 bases and V by 6 bases; bases with no gene match: 6. CDR3 size: 12 residues. CDR1 is SQVTM, CDR2 ANQGSEA, per germline. The material was blood, obtained from a patient whose treatment included radiotherapy and nephrectomy. The genes are TRBV29-1 and TRBJ1-2, with 7 bases aligning to TRBD1. This receptor was obtained from a woman aged 50 to 60 with renal cell carcinoma. The CDR3 here is CSVQAGGYGYTF. The CDR3 coding sequence is TGCAGCGTCCAAGCAGGGGGGTATGGCTACACCTTC.